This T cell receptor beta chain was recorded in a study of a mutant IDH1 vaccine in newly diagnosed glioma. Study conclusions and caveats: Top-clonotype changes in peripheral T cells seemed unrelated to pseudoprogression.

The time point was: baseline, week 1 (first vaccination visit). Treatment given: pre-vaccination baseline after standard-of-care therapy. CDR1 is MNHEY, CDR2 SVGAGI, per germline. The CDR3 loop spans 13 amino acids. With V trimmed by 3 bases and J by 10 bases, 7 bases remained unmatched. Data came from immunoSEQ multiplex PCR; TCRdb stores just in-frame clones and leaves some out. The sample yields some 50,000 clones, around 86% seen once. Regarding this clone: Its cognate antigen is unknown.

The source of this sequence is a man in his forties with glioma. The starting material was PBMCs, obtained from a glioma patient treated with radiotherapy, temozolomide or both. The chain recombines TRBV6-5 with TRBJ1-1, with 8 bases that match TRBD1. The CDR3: CASSYKDRVRAFF. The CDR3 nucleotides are TGTGCCAGCAGTTATAAGGACAGGGTGAGAGCTTTCTTT.